This record looks at one T cell receptor beta chain sequence and its context. This sample is drawn from a study of cytomegalovirus exposure and HLA in healthy donors. Germline V gene lookup returns CDR1 SGHVS and CDR2 FQNEAQ. Losses at the gene ends were 5 bases for V and 6 bases for J; bases not matched to a gene: 8. CDR3 size: 15 residues. This PCR relied on a set of 60 Vbeta primers and 13 Jbeta primers. Profiled with immunoSEQ multiplex PCR; TCRdb holds only in-frame clones, not every one. The table lists roughly 200,000 clones, more than 60% of them singletons, with roughly 1.6% in the top ten. The material sequenced was PBMCs. The rearrangement uses TRBV7-8 and TRBJ1-4; 8 positions match TRBD1. This sequence was found in a man aged 50-59 years in good health and CMV-seronegative. CDR3 amino acids: CASSGDRSSHEKLFF. CDR3 DNA: TGTGCCAGCAGCGGGGACAGGTCATCGCATGAAAAACTGTTTTTT.